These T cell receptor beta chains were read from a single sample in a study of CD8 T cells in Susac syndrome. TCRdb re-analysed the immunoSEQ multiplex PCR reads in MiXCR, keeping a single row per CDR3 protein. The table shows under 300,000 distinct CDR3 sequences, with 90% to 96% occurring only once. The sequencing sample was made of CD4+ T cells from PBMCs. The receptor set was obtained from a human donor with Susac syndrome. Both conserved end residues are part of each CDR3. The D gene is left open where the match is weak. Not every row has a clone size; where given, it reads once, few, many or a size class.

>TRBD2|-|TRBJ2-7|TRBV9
CASSVEPGLPYEQYF
TGTGCCAGCAGCGTAGAACCGGGACTACCCTACGAGCAGTACTTC
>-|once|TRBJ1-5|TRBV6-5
CASSYSTGGGQPQHF
TGTGCCAGCAGTTACTCGACTGGGGGCGGTCAGCCCCAGCATTTT
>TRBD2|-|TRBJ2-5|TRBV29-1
CSVEPGRGLAGGIQETQYF
TGCAGCGTTGAACCGGGAAGGGGCCTAGCGGGAGGCATACAAGAGACCCAGTACTTC
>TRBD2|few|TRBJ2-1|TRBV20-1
CSAIAGSSYNEQFF
TGCAGTGCTATAGCGGGGAGCTCCTACAATGAGCAGTTCTTC
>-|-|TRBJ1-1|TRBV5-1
CASSWQQGSGEAFF
TGCGCCAGCAGCTGGCAACAAGGAAGCGGTGAAGCTTTCTTT
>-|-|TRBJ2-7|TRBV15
CATSRDLMAGASHEQYF
TGTGCCACCAGCAGAGATCTAATGGCAGGAGCCTCCCACGAGCAGTACTTC
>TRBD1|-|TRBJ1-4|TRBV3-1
CASSQQQGLWEKLFF
TGTGCCAGCAGCCAACAACAGGGGCTCTGGGAAAAACTGTTTTTT
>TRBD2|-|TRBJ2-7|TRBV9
CASSVASGLSYEQYF
TGTGCCAGCAGCGTCGCTAGCGGGCTTTCCTACGAGCAGTACTTC
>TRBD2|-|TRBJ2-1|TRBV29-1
CSVLREALDEQFF
TGCAGCGTACTTCGGGAGGCCCTCGATGAGCAGTTCTTC
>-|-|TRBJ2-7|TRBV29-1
CSVVFGTRGEQYF
TGCAGCGTTGTTTTCGGGACGCGGGGCGAGCAGTACTTC
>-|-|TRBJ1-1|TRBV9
CASSVEMNTEAFF
TGTGCCAGCAGCGTCGAGATGAACACTGAAGCTTTCTTT
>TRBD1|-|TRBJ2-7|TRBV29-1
CSVTGTGNSYEQYF
TGCAGCGTCACCGGGACAGGAAACTCCTACGAGCAGTACTTC
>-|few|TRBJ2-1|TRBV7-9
CASSSQFF
TGTGCCAGCAGTTCTCAGTTCTTC
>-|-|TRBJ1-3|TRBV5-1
CASSPDTSSGNTIYF
TGCGCCAGCAGCCCCGACACCAGCTCTGGAAACACCATATATTTT
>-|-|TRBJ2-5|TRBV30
CAWGGWGETQYF
TGTGCCTGGGGCGGCTGGGGAGAGACCCAGTACTTC
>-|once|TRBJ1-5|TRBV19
CASKGLGNQPQHF
TGTGCCAGTAAGGGACTAGGGAATCAGCCCCAGCATTTT
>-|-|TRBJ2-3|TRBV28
CASTLTPHPQTDTQYF
TGTGCCAGCACTCTTACGCCCCACCCTCAGACAGATACGCAGTATTTT
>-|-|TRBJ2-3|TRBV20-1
CSAPTRLSADTQYF
TGCAGTGCTCCAACCCGCCTAAGCGCAGATACGCAGTATTTT
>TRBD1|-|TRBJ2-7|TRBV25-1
CASRVTGDRLMDEQYF
TGTGCCAGCAGGGTTACCGGGGACAGGCTGATGGACGAGCAGTACTTC
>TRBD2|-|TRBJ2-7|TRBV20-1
CSARKLAGGEQYF
TGCAGTGCCCGAAAACTAGCGGGAGGGGAGCAGTACTTC
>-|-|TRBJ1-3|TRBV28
CASSRGGNTIYF
TGTGCCAGCAGTCGTGGGGGAAACACCATATATTTT
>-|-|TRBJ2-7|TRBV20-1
CSASRGDYEQYF
TGCAGTGCTAGTCGCGGAGACTACGAGCAGTACTTC
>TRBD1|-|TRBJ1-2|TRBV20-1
CSVDTGGPNYGYTF
TGCAGTGTCGACACAGGGGGGCCGAACTATGGCTACACCTTC
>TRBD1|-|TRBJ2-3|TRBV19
CASRHDRGTDTQYF
TGTGCCAGTAGACATGACAGGGGCACAGATACGCAGTATTTT
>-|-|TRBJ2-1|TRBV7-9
CASSLGRENEQFF
TGTGCCAGCAGCTTAGGTCGGGAGAATGAGCAGTTCTTC
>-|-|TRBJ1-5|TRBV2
CASTPTALDQPQHF
TGTGCCAGCACCCCGACAGCCCTTGATCAGCCCCAGCATTTT
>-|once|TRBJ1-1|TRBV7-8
CASSLVGGYTEAFF
TGTGCCAGCAGCTTGGTAGGGGGATACACTGAAGCTTTCTTT
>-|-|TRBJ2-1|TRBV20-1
CSASLGRTSNNEQFF
TGCAGTGCTAGTTTGGGCCGCACCTCGAACAATGAGCAGTTCTTC
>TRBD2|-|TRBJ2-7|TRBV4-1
CASSHVAGGRPYEQYF
TGCGCCAGCAGCCACGTAGCGGGAGGCCGTCCCTACGAGCAGTACTTC
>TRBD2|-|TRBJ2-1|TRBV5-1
CASRDSSGSHEQFF
TGCGCCAGCAGGGATTCTAGCGGGAGCCATGAGCAGTTCTTC
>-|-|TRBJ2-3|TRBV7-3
CASSLGHRDPAQDTQYF
TGTGCCAGCAGCTTAGGACACAGGGACCCAGCACAAGATACGCAGTATTTT
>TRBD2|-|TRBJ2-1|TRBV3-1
CASSQGVQAGAYNEQFF
TGTGCCAGCAGCCAAGGCGTTCAAGCGGGGGCTTACAATGAGCAGTTCTTC
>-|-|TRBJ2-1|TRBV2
CASREERRAGTYNEQFF
-
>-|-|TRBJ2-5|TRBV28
CASRRGTQETQYF
TGTGCCAGCAGACGGGGAACACAAGAGACCCAGTACTTC
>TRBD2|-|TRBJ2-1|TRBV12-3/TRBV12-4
CANQAGTSGGNEQFF
TGTGCCAACCAGGCCGGGACTAGCGGGGGCAATGAGCAGTTCTTC
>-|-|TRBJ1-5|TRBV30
CAWSAGGHAVGQPQHF
TGTGCCTGGAGTGCGGGGGGACACGCGGTGGGTCAGCCCCAGCATTTT
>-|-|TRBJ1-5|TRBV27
CASSSRNQPQHF
TGTGCCAGCAGCTCAAGGAATCAGCCCCAGCATTTT
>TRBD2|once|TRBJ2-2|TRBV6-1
CASSRTSGSRGGELFF
TGTGCCAGCAGCAGGACTAGCGGGAGTCGGGGCGGGGAGCTGTTTTTT
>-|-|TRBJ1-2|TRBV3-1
CASSPATVLNYGYTF
TGTGCCAGCAGCCCCGCGACAGTTCTTAACTATGGCTACACCTTC
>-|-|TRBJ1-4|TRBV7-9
CASTRSTTTNEKLFF
TGTGCCAGCACCCGCAGCACAACAACTAATGAAAAACTGTTTTTT
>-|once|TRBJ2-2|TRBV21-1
CASPSSGTNTGELFF
TGTGCCAGCCCCAGTAGCGGGACCAACACCGGGGAGCTGTTTTTT
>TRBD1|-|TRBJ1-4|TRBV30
CAWTIRQGATNEKLFF
TGTGCCTGGACTATTCGACAGGGGGCAACTAATGAAAAACTGTTTTTT
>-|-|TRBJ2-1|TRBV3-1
CASSLSAGEQFF
TGTGCCAGCAGCTTATCAGCGGGTGAGCAGTTCTTC
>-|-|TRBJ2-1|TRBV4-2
CASSESGGAYYNEQFF
TGTGCCAGCAGCGAAAGCGGCGGAGCGTACTACAATGAGCAGTTCTTC
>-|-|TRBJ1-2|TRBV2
CASSATVNYGYTF
TGTGCCAGCAGTGCGACGGTTAACTATGGCTACACCTTC
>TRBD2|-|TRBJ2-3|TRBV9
CASSEDPGLAGPDTQYF
TGTGCCAGCAGCGAGGACCCGGGACTAGCGGGCCCAGATACGCAGTATTTT
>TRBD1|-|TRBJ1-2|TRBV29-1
CSVTGGDGYTF
TGCAGCGTTACAGGGGGTGATGGCTACACCTTC
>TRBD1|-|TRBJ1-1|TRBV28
CASSAGTGNTEAFF
TGTGCCAGCAGTGCCGGGACAGGAAACACTGAAGCTTTCTTT
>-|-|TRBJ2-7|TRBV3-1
CASSPAGFEQYF
TGTGCCAGCAGCCCGGCCGGATTCGAGCAGTACTTC
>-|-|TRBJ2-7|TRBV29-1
CSVEEARGSYEQYF
TGCAGCGTTGAAGAAGCCAGGGGCTCCTACGAGCAGTACTTC
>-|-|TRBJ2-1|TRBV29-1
CSGARSSYNEQFF
TGCAGCGGGGCCCGGAGCTCCTACAATGAGCAGTTCTTC
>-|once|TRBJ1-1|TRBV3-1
CASSQARVTEAFF
TGTGCCAGCAGCCAAGCCAGGGTCACTGAAGCTTTCTTT
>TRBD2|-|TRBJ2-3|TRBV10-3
CAIAGGSDTQYF
TGTGCCATCGCGGGAGGATCAGATACGCAGTATTTT
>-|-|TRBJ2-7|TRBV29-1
CSVRGLSSYEQYF
TGCAGCGTTCGGGGGCTCTCTTCGTACGAGCAGTACTTC
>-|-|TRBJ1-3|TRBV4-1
CASSQDRSGNTIYF
TGCGCCAGCAGCCAGGACAGATCTGGAAACACCATATATTTT